Each of the 19 T cell receptor beta chains below was sequenced from the same sample in a study of blood T cell repertoires in COVID-19. Data came from immunoSEQ multiplex PCR; TCRdb stores just in-frame clones and leaves some out. The sample includes 200,000 or so clones, almost 85% of them seen just once. The sample consisted of peripheral blood. These receptors were obtained from a human donor with acute or convalescent COVID-19. The donor label of this sample is uncertain.

The chain joins TRBV12-1 to TRBJ2-7; TRBD2 is taken as the D call from the table, unchecked against the DNA. TRBV12-1 is a pseudogene segment. CDR3 length equals 15 residues. The DNA for the CDR3 is TGTGCCAGCAGCTTTGTAGCGGGTAGCTCCTACGAGCAGTACTTC. It codes for CASSFVAGSSYEQYF.

This chain uses TRBV18 with TRBJ1-5; D unclear. In germline, CDR1 is KGHSH, CDR2 LQKENI. The CDR3 sequence is 17 residues long. V lost 6 bases to trimming and J lost 6 bases, with 24 bases between them. DNA of the CDR3: TGTGCCAGCTCCTTAGGACCAGGAGGTTTTGCCGGTCAGCCCCAGCATTTT. This gives the protein CASSLGPGGFAGQPQHF.

The chain employs TRBV28 and TRBJ1-2; 11 bases are shared with TRBD1. Per the germline V gene, CDR1 is MDHEN and CDR2 is SYDVKM. The V segment lost 1 base and the J segment 7 bases; nucleotides outside the gene matches: 8. The CDR3 is 16 amino acids. The CDR3 protein is CASSLSYGGQGAGYTF. Written as DNA, the CDR3 is TGTGCCAGCAGTTTATCTTATGGAGGACAGGGGGCTGGCTACACCTTC.

The J gene is TRBJ1-3, the V gene TRBV5-1; unclear D gene. Trimming cost V 2 bases and J 0 bases, with 9 bases left between them. This CDR3 contains 15 residues. Germline CDR1 is SGHRS and CDR2 is YFSETQ. In nucleotides, the CDR3 is TGCGCCAGCAGCTTTGGAGAGGCCTCTGGAAACACCATATATTTT. Protein: CASSFGEASGNTIYF.

The chain couples TRBV6-5 to TRBJ1-1; TRBD1 might be the D (6 bases). CDR3 length: 16 amino acids. Between the trimmed V and J ends, which lost 4 bases and 1 base, there was a span of 16 bases. Germline CDR1 reads MNHEY; CDR2 reads SVGAGI. Here the CDR3 DNA reads TGTGCCAGCAGTTCAGGGTCGTTGGGGGCGAACACTGAAGCTTTCTTT. Encoded protein: CASSSGSLGANTEAFF.

The gene calls are TRBV5-4 and TRBJ2-7; 8 bases match TRBD1. Trimming took 4 bases from V and 5 from J; bases not matched to a gene: 14. This CDR3 spans 16 amino acids. Germline assignment: CDR1 SGHNT and CDR2 YYREEE (reference sequence). CDR3 DNA sequence: TGTGCCAGCAGCAACGGACAGGGCGCTTTCCTAAACGAGCAGTACTTC. Translating gives CASSNGQGAFLNEQYF.

This chain uses TRBV5-1 with TRBJ2-2; D uncertain. CDR1 and CDR2 (germline): SGHRS, YFSETQ. This CDR3 is 13 amino acids long. V dropped 0 bases and J dropped 4 bases, with 4 bases sitting between them. CDR3 residues: CASSLAVTGELFF. CDR3 nucleotides: TGCGCCAGCAGCTTGGCTGTCACCGGGGAGCTGTTTTTT. Based on the CDR3 plus reference TRBV5-1 and TRBJ2-2, the full variable domain is KAGVTQTPRYLIKTRGQQVTLSCSPISGHRSVSWYQQTPGQGLQFLFEYFSETQRNKGNFPGRFSGRQFSNSRSEMNVSTLELGDSALYLCASSLAVTGELFFGEGSRLTVL.

The chain uses TRBV5-5 and TRBJ1-1, with 7 bases identical to TRBD1. Germline CDR1 is SGHKS and CDR2 is YYEKEE (reference sequence). Trimming at V came to 1 base and at J to 0 bases, leaving 6 bases not matched to a gene. The CDR3 is 16 residues long. CDR3 DNA: TGTGCCAGCAGCTTGTTGGCGGACAGGATGAACACTGAAGCTTTCTTT. This gives the protein CASSLLADRMNTEAFF.

The gene calls are TRBV28 and TRBJ2-7; 7 bases are a match to TRBD1. Germline-derived CDR1 and CDR2 are MDHEN and SYDVKM. CDR3 length equals 17 residues. With V trimmed by 5 bases and J by 0 bases, 13 bases remained unmatched. CDR3 sequence reads: CASSGVGEGASSYEQYF. In DNA form, the CDR3 reads TGTGCCAGCAGTGGGGTCGGTGAGGGGGCCTCCTCCTACGAGCAGTACTTC.

V gene TRBV10-3 combines with J gene TRBJ1-3, with D unresolved. Per germline, CDR1 ENHRY and CDR2 SYGVKD. With 8 bases removed from V and 1 base from J, the gap between germline ends came to 9 bases. The CDR3 loop spans 13 amino acids. The DNA for the CDR3 is TGTGCCATCTCCGACACTTCTGGAAACACCATATATTTT. It translates to CAISDTSGNTIYF.

In this sample, this clone turned up a few times. The V call is TRBV3-1 (or the pseudogene TRBV3-2), the J call TRBJ1-4, with D possibly matching TRBD1 (5 bases). V shed 3 bases and J shed 8 bases, with 13 bases lying between them. Germline CDR1 and CDR2: LGHDT and YNNKEL (reference sequence). The CDR3 covers 14 residues. The CDR3 loop is CASSHGAGNEKLFF. Here the CDR3 DNA reads TGTGCCAGCAGCCACGGGGCGGGGAACGAAAAACTGTTTTTT.

The chain has TRBV19 and TRBJ1-5; D is ambiguous. Germline V gene data show CDR1 as LNHDA and CDR2 as SQIVND (reference sequence). Between the trimmed V and J ends, which lost 5 bases and 0 bases, there was a span of 14 bases. The CDR3 has 16 residues. CDR3 nucleotides: TGTGCCAGTAGTTCGGTCGGCAGACTTAGCAATCAGCCCCAGCATTTT. Its translation: CASSSVGRLSNQPQHF.

The chain joins TRBV11-2 to TRBJ1-3; D not certain. Trimming pared 0 bases from V and 0 bases from J, leaving 12 bases between. CDR3 length equals 17 residues. CDR1 and CDR2 from the germline V gene are SGHAT and FQNNGV. CDR3 nucleotides: TGTGCCAGCAGCTTAGATCCAGGATTAGACTCTGGAAACACCATATATTTT. Its translation: CASSLDPGLDSGNTIYF.

The V and J genes are TRBV12-2 and TRBJ1-4; the D call in the table, TRBD1, was not verified against the DNA. TRBV12-2 is tagged as a pseudogene. This CDR3 region has 15 residues. The CDR3 reads CASRSETGLYEKLFF. CDR3 bases: TGTGCAAGTCGCTCAGAGACAGGGTTATACGAAAAACTGTTTTTT.

For this clone: The sample contains more than one DNA sequence encoding this CDR3. J is TRBJ2-7 and V is TRBV5-1; 8 nucleotides match TRBD1. J lost 2 bases, V lost 2 bases, and 6 bases had no gene match. The CDR3 sequence is 15 residues long. CDR1 SGHRS and CDR2 YFSETQ come from the germline V gene. DNA of the CDR3: TGCGCCAGCAGCTTCGGGACAGGTGGTACCTACGAGCAGTACTTC. Residues: CASSFGTGGTYEQYF.

J is TRBJ1-1 and V is TRBV28, with TRBD1 as a possible D gene (5 bases). Trimming took off 7 bases at V and 1 base at J, with 10 bases between the two ends. The germline CDR1 and CDR2 sequences are MDHEN and SYDVKM. This CDR3 has 13 amino acids. The CDR3 spells CASTIGQNTEAFF. In DNA, the CDR3 is TGTGCCAGCACCATTGGACAGAACACTGAAGCTTTCTTT.

The gene calls are TRBV30 and TRBJ2-1; D is possibly TRBD1 (5 bases). Germline lookup yields CDR1 GTSNPN and CDR2 SVGIG (reference sequence). V was clipped by 3 bases and J by 0 bases, with 6 bases between them. The CDR3 has 13 residues. CDR3 sequence (DNA): TGTGCCTGGAGGGGGCTCTCCTACAATGAGCAGTTCTTC. This gives the protein CAWRGLSYNEQFF.

This clone was seen more than once but under ten times. The gene calls are TRBV19 and TRBJ2-7; 12 bases line up with TRBD2. Germline trimming cut 2 bases from V and 4 bases from J; bases unmatched to any gene: 6. This CDR3 region has 16 residues. Germline V CDR1 and CDR2: LNHDA, SQIVND (reference sequence). The CDR3 region has the DNA TGTGCCAGTAGTATACGTGGGACTAGCGGGTTTTACGAGCAGTACTTC. Protein product: CASSIRGTSGFYEQYF.

The sample holds one count of this clone. V usage is TRBV5-4 and J usage is TRBJ1-4, with 9 nucleotides matching TRBD1. From germline, CDR1 is SGHNT and CDR2 YYREEE (reference sequence). The CDR3 consists of 16 residues. V was pared by 4 bases and J by 5 bases, with 9 bases of the junction left unmatched. The CDR3 bases are TGTGCCAGCAGCCCGGGGGGACAGGGTCGGAATGAAAAACTGTTTTTT. Its protein is CASSPGGQGRNEKLFF.